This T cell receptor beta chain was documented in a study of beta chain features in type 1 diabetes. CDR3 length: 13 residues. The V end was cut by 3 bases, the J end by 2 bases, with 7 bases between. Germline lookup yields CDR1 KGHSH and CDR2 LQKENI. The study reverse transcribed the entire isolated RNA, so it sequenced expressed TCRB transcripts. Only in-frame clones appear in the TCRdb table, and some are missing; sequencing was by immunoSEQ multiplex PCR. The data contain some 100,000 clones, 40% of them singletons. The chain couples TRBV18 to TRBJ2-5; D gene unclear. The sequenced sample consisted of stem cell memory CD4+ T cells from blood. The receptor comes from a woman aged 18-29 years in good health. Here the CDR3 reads CASSPFLQETQYF. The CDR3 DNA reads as TGTGCCAGCTCACCCTTTCTTCAAGAGACCCAGTACTTC.